This T cell receptor beta chain is drawn from a study of blood T cell repertoires in COVID-19. Using immunoSEQ multiplex PCR, the repertoire was profiled, and TCRdb retains in-frame clones only, with some absent. The table lists a few hundred thousand clones, approximately 88% of them singletons, with 2.5% in the top ten. The CDR3 sequence is 14 residues long. The germline gives CDR1 SQVTM, CDR2 ANQGSEA. Trimming cost V 3 bases and J 3 bases; bases outside gene matches: 6. The clonotype originates from a woman aged 40 to 50 with acute COVID-19. The chain is built from TRBV29-1 and TRBJ1-1; 8 bases are a match to TRBD1. Sequenced input: PBMCs or T cells enriched from blood (not recorded which). Written as DNA, the CDR3 is TGCAGCGTTGATTACGGACAGGGTTACACTGAAGCTTTCTTT. Protein: CSVDYGQGYTEAFF.